A single sample is the source of the 21 T cell receptor beta chains below, sequenced in a study of Graves' ophthalmopathy and Graves' hyperthyroidism. TCR beta CDR3 regions were amplified from RNA transcripts. Following a first-round RT-PCR that used HTBI primers, a second-round multiplex PCR was carried out. TCRdb re-called the multiplex PCR reads with MiXCR, one entry per CDR3 protein. The sample holds 600,000 to 650,000 distinct CDR3 sequences, approximately 21% seen once. Sequenced: peripheral blood. The receptors here all came from a woman aged 18-29 years with stable Graves' hyperthyroidism. Some clones in this sample may be carry-over from other donors' samples.

This clonotype has only a few counts. The gene calls are TRBV7-8 and TRBJ1-1; D gene unclear. V lost 1 base to trimming and J lost 6 bases, with 15 bases between them. The CDR3 has 15 amino acids. Germline CDR1 and CDR2: SGHVS and FQNEAQ. CDR3 DNA: TGTGCCAGCAGCTTAGAACTAGCAAACTCGCCTGAAGCTTTCTTT. It specifies CASSLELANSPEAFF.

The sample holds a few counts of this clonotype. The chain uses TRBV5-8 and TRBJ2-5, with TRBD2 matching 9 bases. The junction had 7 bases not matched to a gene; V was cut back by 0 bases and J by 1 base. In germline, CDR1 is SGHTS, CDR2 YDEGEE. The CDR3 covers 17 residues. The CDR3 loop reads CASSLAVTSGSQETQYF. CDR3 DNA: TGTGCCAGCAGCTTGGCTGTCACTAGCGGGTCCCAAGAGACCCAGTACTTC.

On this clonotype itself: The CDR3 carries no conserved terminal phenylalanine or tryptophan, so it likely arises from a read error. It is unclear where the CDR3 begins or ends on the DNA, so no DNA is shown, and the CDR3 is as TCRdb lists it. V is TRBV29-1 and J is TRBJ2-5; the D segment call TRBD2 is taken from the table without a DNA check. Counting both end residues, the CDR3 totals 15 amino acids. The germline CDR1 and CDR2 sequences are SQVTM and ANQGSEA. The CDR3 reads CSASLGQGRAETQDY.

This clonotype was seen at least ten times. The junction and the germline gene differ at one end; a read error may be behind it. The chain uses TRBV27 and TRBJ1-5; TRBD1 aligns across 7 bases. This CDR3 is built from 17 residues. The germline V gene has CDR1 MNHEY and CDR2 SMNVEV (reference sequence). The CDR3 loop is CASRLLGQRYSNQPQHF. CDR3 sequence (DNA): TGTGCCAGCAGATTATTGGGACAGAGGTATAGCAATCAGCCCCAGCATTTT.

CDR3 DNA sequence: TGCAGTGCTAGCGGAACAATAGCTAATGGCTACACCTTC. This sequence encodes CSASGTIANGYTF. The rearrangement joins TRBV20-1 to TRBJ1-2; D remains ambiguous. Trimming removed 3 bases from V and 6 bases from J, with 14 bases in between. CDR1 DFQATT and CDR2 SNEGSKA come from the germline V gene (reference sequence). The CDR3 is 13 amino acids.

This chain uses TRBV28 with TRBJ2-4; 7 bases agree with TRBD2. The CDR3 consists of 12 residues. Germline V gene data show CDR1 as MDHEN and CDR2 as SYDVKM. Trimming cost V 11 bases and J 1 base; bases outside gene matches: 2. The CDR3 here is CAVGGAKNIQYF. The CDR3 coding sequence is TGTGCCGTGGGGGGGGCCAAAAACATTCAGTACTTC.

J is TRBJ1-1 and V is TRBV5-1, with 9 bases that match TRBD1. The CDR3 has 16 amino acids. The germline gives CDR1 SGHRS, CDR2 YFSETQ. Trimming cost V 4 bases and J 4 bases; bases outside gene matches: 11. Written as DNA, the CDR3 is TGCGCCAGCAGCATCCGCCCACAGGGGGCCCTCACTGAAGCTTTCTTT. This encodes CASSIRPQGALTEAFF.

Many counts were recorded for this clonotype. V usage is TRBV11-2 and J usage is TRBJ1-2; maybe TRBD1 (6 bases). The CDR3 consists of 13 residues. Trimming left V 4 bases short and J 6 bases short, with 12 bases between. Germline V gene sequence: CDR1 SGHAT, CDR2 FQNNGV. The CDR3, as DNA: TGTGCCAGCAGCTCCAGGGGTGGCAATGGCTACACCTTC. Translated: CASSSRGGNGYTF.

The table lists this clonotype with a count of one. This sequence joins TRBV12-3 or TRBV12-4 and TRBJ1-5, with unresolved D. This CDR3 has 15 amino acids. V lost 4 bases to trimming and J lost 2 bases, with 12 bases between them. The CDR3 sequence is CASSSAPRRNQPQHF. CDR3 sequence (DNA): TGTGCCAGCAGTTCGGCCCCGAGGCGCAATCAGCCCCAGCATTTT.

In its sample, this clonotype was seen many times. This chain joins TRBV27 and TRBJ1-1, with D possibly TRBD1 on 6 matching bases. From germline, CDR1 is MNHEY and CDR2 SMNVEV (reference sequence). V was cut by 1 base and J by 6 bases, with 12 bases left in between. This CDR3 has 14 amino acids. Here the CDR3 DNA reads TGTGCCAGCAGTTTATGGGCAAAGGGGGCTGAAGCTTTCTTT. Translating gives CASSLWAKGAEAFF.

This clonotype has a handful of counts. One end of the junction fails to match germline, which may point to a read error. The rearrangement joins TRBV29-1 to TRBJ2-4; D not resolved. Germline V gene data show CDR1 as SQVTM and CDR2 as ANQGSEA. The CDR3 extends over 12 amino acids. The CDR3: CSVSSPKNIKYF. In DNA form, the CDR3 reads TGCAGCGTTAGTAGCCCAAAAAACATTAAGTACTTC.

This clonotype was seen a few times. The gene calls are TRBV2 and TRBJ1-2; tentatively, D is TRBD1 (5 bases). This CDR3 has 14 residues. The ends were cut back, 1 base at V and 8 bases at J, with 14 bases in the middle. CDR1 is SNHLY and CDR2 is FYNNEI in the germline V gene. As DNA, the CDR3 is TGTGCCAGCAGTGAAGGGCAGGGAGTTTGGGGCTACACCTTC. Its translation is CASSEGQGVWGYTF.

This clonotype was seen ten or more times. This sequence joins TRBV5-1 and TRBJ2-7, with D perhaps matching TRBD1 (6 bases). V lost 1 base, J lost 0 bases, and 14 bases lay in between. The CDR3 totals 16 residues. Germline assignment: CDR1 SGHRS and CDR2 YFSETQ. CDR3 nucleotide sequence: TGCGCCAGCAGCTTGCTCTCCGGGACATCCTCCTACGAGCAGTACTTC. Its translation is CASSLLSGTSSYEQYF.

The chain recombines TRBV27 with TRBJ1-1, with 9 bases matching TRBD1. The CDR3 contains 14 residues. V lost 8 bases to trimming and J lost 3 bases; unmatched junction nucleotides: 7. The V gene's germline CDR1 is MNHEY and CDR2 SMNVEV (reference sequence). The CDR3 nucleotides are TGTGCCAGCCGCAGACAGGGGGGTTACACTGAAGCTTTCTTT. The encoded protein is CASRRQGGYTEAFF.

The rearrangement links TRBV27 to TRBJ1-1, with TRBD1 identical over 7 bases. Per the germline V gene, CDR1 is MNHEY and CDR2 is SMNVEV (reference sequence). The trim removed 4 bases at V and 7 bases at J, leaving 6 bases unmatched. This CDR3 has 13 residues. The CDR3 protein is CASSWKGANEAFF. The CDR3 DNA reads as TGTGCCAGCAGTTGGAAGGGGGCAAATGAAGCTTTCTTT.

As to this clonotype: The junction shows a germline mismatch at one end, possibly a read error. The chain is built from TRBV9 and TRBJ2-4; D may be TRBD2 (5 bases). The CDR3 has 15 residues. Germline V gene lookup returns CDR1 SGDLS and CDR2 YYNGEE. The CDR3 bases are TGTGCCAGCAGCGTTACGCACGGGAAAGGCAACATTAAGTACTTC. This sequence encodes CASSVTHGKGNIKYF.

This clonotype was detected only a few times. The chain has TRBV3-1 and TRBJ1-3; D gene unclear. CDR1 is LGHDT and CDR2 is YNNKEL in the germline V gene (reference sequence). This CDR3 contains 19 residues. V lost 1 base to trimming and J lost 4 bases, with 23 bases between them. CDR3 amino acids: CASSQVGYGSGLSGNTIYF. CDR3 coding DNA: TGTGCCAGCAGCCAAGTTGGGTATGGGTCAGGCTTATCAGGAAACACCATATATTTT.

Ten or more counts support this clonotype. The CDR3 protein is CSAINPGLVDEQYF. The CDR3 DNA reads as TGCAGTGCTATTAACCCGGGACTAGTCGACGAGCAGTACTTC. The gene calls are TRBV20-1 and TRBJ2-7; 8 bases agree with TRBD2. The junction had 10 bases not matched to a gene; V was cut back by 4 bases and J by 5 bases. From germline, CDR1 is DFQATT and CDR2 SNEGSKA (reference sequence). The CDR3 consists of 14 residues.

CDR3 protein: CASSPTLGEPRYGYTF. The CDR3 nucleotides are TGTGCCAGCAGTCCTACACTTGGGGAACCGCGTTATGGCTACACCTTC. The rearrangement uses TRBV27 and TRBJ1-2; D uncertain. This CDR3 contains 16 residues. V lost 5 bases, J lost 5 bases, and 21 bases lay in between. Per the germline V gene, CDR1 is MNHEY and CDR2 is SMNVEV (reference sequence).

This clonotype was counted ten times or more. The rearrangement joins TRBV2 to TRBJ2-2; 7 nucleotides agree with TRBD2. Unmatched junction bases numbered 10, after V lost 10 bases and J lost 5 bases. The CDR3 sequence is 14 residues long. In germline, CDR1 is SNHLY, CDR2 FYNNEI. CDR3 sequence: CATSGGGRTGELFF. The CDR3 DNA follows: TGTGCCACCTCTGGGGGGGGTCGGACCGGGGAGCTGTTTTTT.

This chain joins TRBV5-6 and TRBJ2-3; a weak D match, TRBD2 (6 bases). This CDR3 has 13 amino acids. CDR1 and CDR2 (germline): SGHDT, YYEEEE. Trimming took off 5 bases at V and 5 bases at J, with 12 bases between the two ends. The CDR3 is CASSSGVGDTQYF. The CDR3 DNA sequence: TGTGCCAGCAGTTCGGGAGTAGGAGATACGCAGTATTTT.